The 9 T cell receptor beta chains given below trace back to one sample, sequenced in a study of breast tumors, draining lymph nodes, adjacent tissues. TCRdb used MiXCR to reprocess the multiplex PCR reads, holding one entry per CDR3 protein. This sample has about 17,000 distinct CDR3 sequences, with about two thirds found just once. Source material: tumor-adjacent breast tissue. The receptors were sampled from a female donor with breast cancer. Some clones in this sample may be carry-over from other donors' samples.

In this sample, this clonotype is medium-sized. The rearrangement links TRBV7-2 to TRBJ1-5, with no clear D. Trimming stripped 3 bases from V and 5 bases from J, with 8 bases between. This CDR3 has 13 amino acids. Germline V gene data show CDR1 as SGHTA and CDR2 as FQGNSA. CDR3 sequence: CASSLTNDQPQHF. For the CDR3, the DNA is TGTGCCAGCAGCTTGACAAACGATCAGCCCCAGCATTTT.

The CDR3 bases are TGTGCCAGCAGCTTAGTGGGAGGGGGCTCTGGGGCCAACGTCCTGACTTTC. Protein product: CASSLVGGGSGANVLTF. V gene TRBV7-6 combines with J gene TRBJ2-6; TRBD2 might be the D (7 bases). Germline lookup yields CDR1 SGHVS and CDR2 FNYEAQ. Trimming removed 1 base at V and 0 bases at J, with 10 bases between. The CDR3 runs to 17 residues.

This chain uses TRBV12-5 with TRBJ2-1; D gene ambiguous. The V end was cut by 6 bases, the J end by 9 bases, with 15 bases between. The CDR3 contains 13 residues. CDR1 and CDR2 from the germline V gene are LGHNT and FRNRAP. CDR3 sequence: CASGLRLDLEQFF. The DNA for the CDR3 is TGTGCTAGTGGCCTCCGGCTAGATCTTGAGCAGTTCTTC.

This clonotype was seen at least ten times. The chain carries TRBV18 and TRBJ1-4; D remains unclear. The germline V and J ends were trimmed by 2 bases and 7 bases, with 17 bases remaining between them. The CDR3 has 16 residues. Looked up from germline, CDR1 is KGHSH and CDR2 is LQKENI. The CDR3 protein is CASSPYADFGGEKLFF. CDR3 DNA: TGTGCCAGCTCACCATACGCCGATTTCGGAGGTGAAAAACTGTTTTTT.

A word on this clonotype: One end of the junction is discordant with germline, which a read error may explain. The CDR3 DNA follows: TGCGCCAGCAGCCGAGAGGGGACATCAAATCAGCCCCAGCATTTT. It encodes CASSREGTSNQPQHF. This rearrangement joins TRBV2 to TRBJ1-5; TRBD1 might be the D (6 bases). Germline V CDR1 and CDR2: SNHLY, FYNNEI. This CDR3 is 15 amino acids long.

In the case of this clonotype: One junction end does not reproduce the germline sequence, and a read error may be involved. The chain links TRBV4-3 to TRBJ2-7; 7 bases are a match to TRBD2. Germline V gives CDR1 LGHNA, CDR2 YSLEER. The length of the CDR3 is 17 residues. As DNA, the CDR3 is TGCGCCAGCAGCCAAGAAGGGCCTAGCGGAGAATTCTACGAGCGGTACTTC. Translated, it gives CASSQEGPSGEFYERYF.

The chain recombines TRBV7-9 with TRBJ2-7; the match to TRBD1 covers 9 bases. CDR1 is SEHNR, CDR2 FQNEAQ, per germline (reference sequence). V trimming: 6 bases; J trimming: 5 bases; junction bases outside the gene matches: 5. The length of the CDR3 is 13 residues. In DNA, the CDR3 is TGTGCCAGCAGGGACAGGGGTTCGGACGAGCAGTACTTC. Translation gives CASRDRGSDEQYF.

The gene calls are TRBV20-1 and TRBJ1-2; 7 bases are shared with TRBD1. Germline trimming cut 5 bases from V and 8 bases from J; bases unmatched to any gene: 8. The CDR3 sequence is 12 residues long. CDR1 DFQATT and CDR2 SNEGSKA come from the germline V gene (reference sequence). This CDR3 reads CSALTGARGYTF. As DNA, the CDR3 is TGCAGTGCTCTTACAGGGGCTAGGGGCTACACCTTC.

This CDR3 is CASSELGGQDYGYTF. In DNA form, the CDR3 reads TGTGCCAGCAGTGAACTCGGAGGGCAGGACTATGGCTACACCTTC. The chain couples TRBV6-1 to TRBJ1-2; no clear D. Germline V gene sequence: CDR1 MNHNS, CDR2 SASEGT. Between the trimmed V and J ends, which lost 2 bases and 3 bases, there was a span of 13 bases. This CDR3 has 15 amino acids.